The clone carrying this T cell receptor beta chain has at least ten counts. Antigen unknown. These data come from a study of T-cell memory formation after mild COVID-19. Study observations and caveats: Still unconfirmed is whether the second-wave clones peaking on day 37 recognized SARS-CoV-2. The CD4+ clones that contracted clustered mainly within CM and EM, and the CD8+ clones concentrated in EMRA.

TCRdb reprocessed the 5' RACE reads with MiXCR, giving one entry per CDR3 protein. The repertoire holds roughly 280,000 distinct CDR3 sequences, with 8% to 10% as singletons. Trimming cost V 4 bases and J 7 bases; bases outside gene matches: 8. The length of the CDR3 is 15 residues. Germline V gene lookup returns CDR1 SGHRS and CDR2 YFSETQ. The chain joins TRBV5-1 to TRBJ2-2; 9 bases align to TRBD1. The sequencing sample was made of PBMCs or a T cell subset sorted from them (not recorded which). This clonotype was sampled from a young man who had mild COVID-19 (a few samples of this study predate the infection). Cell type and time point are not known. The CDR3 protein is CASSASGQGGGELFF. CDR3 DNA: TGCGCCAGCAGCGCATCGGGACAGGGCGGCGGGGAGCTGTTTTTT.